These 21 T cell receptor beta chains share one sample of origin, sequenced in a study of PD-1 blockade in mismatch repair-deficient tumors. Produced via immunoSEQ multiplex PCR; TCRdb's table is partial and in-frame only. The sample lists about 79,000 clones, roughly 80% occurring once. The source was peripheral blood, collected 44 weeks after starting pembrolizumab. These TCRs come from an adult with mismatch repair-deficient cancer.

This sequence joins TRBV11-3 and TRBJ2-7; no definite D call. The CDR3 consists of 12 residues. Trimming shortened V by 4 bases and J by 3 bases, and 7 bases separated the two germline ends. Germline V gene lookup returns CDR1 SGHNT and CDR2 YENEEA. The CDR3 protein is CASSSNSYEQYF. CDR3 nucleotides: TGTGCCAGCAGCTCCAACAGCTACGAGCAGTACTTC.

V is TRBV14 and J is TRBJ2-7; D gene uncertain. Germline-derived CDR1 and CDR2 are SGHDN and FVKESK. Trimming took 1 base from V and 5 from J, leaving 12 bases between them. The CDR3 length is 14 residues. CDR3 region: CASSQGMGMDEQYF. CDR3 DNA sequence: TGTGCCAGCAGCCAAGGTATGGGTATGGACGAGCAGTACTTC. The variable domain in full, with the rest retrieved from reference TRBV14 and TRBJ2-7, is EAGVTQFPSHSVIEKGQTVTLRCDPISGHDNLYWYRRVMGKEIKFLLHFVKESKQDESGMPNNRFLAERTGGTYSTLKVQPAELEDSGVYFCASSQGMGMDEQYFGPGTRLTVT.

The V gene is TRBV27, the J gene TRBJ1-1; TRBD1 might be the D (5 bases). The ends were cut back, 2 bases at V and 4 bases at J, with 11 bases in the middle. This CDR3 is built from 14 residues. From germline, CDR1 is MNHEY and CDR2 SMNVEV (reference sequence). The DNA for the CDR3 is TGTGCCAGCAGTTTACCTGGGGCCGGCACTGAAGCTTTCTTT. Translation: CASSLPGAGTEAFF.

V usage is TRBV19 and J usage is TRBJ2-7; 7 bases map to TRBD2. The CDR3 has 13 residues. V lost 5 bases to trimming and J lost 8 bases; unmatched junction nucleotides: 9. The germline V gene has CDR1 LNHDA and CDR2 SQIVND (reference sequence). The CDR3 region is CASSLGRGSQQYF. CDR3 in DNA: TGTGCCAGTAGTCTGGGGCGGGGGTCTCAGCAGTACTTC.

V and J are TRBV7-2 and TRBJ2-7, with D uncertain. Deletions cut 4 bases from V and 3 bases from J, with 19 bases between. Germline CDR1 is SGHTA and CDR2 is FQGNSA. This CDR3 is built from 16 residues. This chain's CDR3 is CASSSISRRAHYEQYF. In DNA form, the CDR3 reads TGTGCCAGCAGCTCAATTTCCCGTCGGGCGCACTACGAGCAGTACTTC.

The chain employs TRBV27 and TRBJ2-7, with TRBD1 identical over 9 bases. This CDR3 is built from 16 residues. V was pared by 4 bases and J by 3 bases, with 10 bases of the junction left unmatched. Looked up from germline, CDR1 is MNHEY and CDR2 is SMNVEV (reference sequence). The CDR3 region is CASSSYPRTGDYEQYF. DNA of the CDR3: TGTGCCAGCAGTTCCTACCCGAGGACAGGGGACTACGAGCAGTACTTC.

The chain carries TRBV5-1 and TRBJ2-5; 7 bases are a match to TRBD2. CDR3 length: 13 residues. Germline V CDR1 and CDR2: SGHRS, YFSETQ. V dropped 2 bases and J dropped 5; count of bases not matched to a gene: 3. This CDR3 reads CASSFSGKETQYF. For the CDR3, the DNA is TGCGCCAGCAGCTTCAGCGGGAAGGAGACCCAGTACTTC.

This chain connects TRBV18 to TRBJ2-4; 9 positions match TRBD1. J lost 3 bases, V lost 6 bases, and 3 bases had no gene match. Germline values: CDR1 KGHSH, CDR2 LQKENI. This CDR3 has 14 amino acids. CDR3 in DNA: TGTGCCAGCTCCCAGGGACAGGGCAAAAACATTCAGTACTTC. Translation gives CASSQGQGKNIQYF.

The chain uses TRBV21-1 and TRBJ2-7; the listed D gene, TRBD2, was not tested against the DNA. TRBV21-1 is tagged as a pseudogene. The CDR3 consists of 17 residues. CDR3 DNA sequence: TGTGCCAGCAGCAAAGAGGTCTGGTTGGAGAATTACTACGAGCAGTACTTC. This sequence encodes CASSKEVWLENYYEQYF.

J is TRBJ1-2 and V is TRBV5-4; D remains unclear. Germline CDR1 is SGHNT and CDR2 is YYREEE (reference sequence). This CDR3 spans 13 amino acids. V was pared by 2 bases and J by 6 bases, with 11 bases between. CDR3 loop: CASSFSREHGYTF. Written as DNA, the CDR3 is TGTGCCAGCAGCTTCTCAAGGGAGCATGGCTACACCTTC. Complete variable domain (other parts from reference TRBV5-4 and TRBJ1-2): ETGVTQSPTHLIKTRGQQVTLRCSSQSGHNTVSWYQQALGQGPQFIFQYYREEENGRGNFPPRFSGLQFPNYSSELNVNALELDDSALYLCASSFSREHGYTFGSGTRLTVV.

This clone was seen a few times. The CDR3 sequence: CATSRDYGVGGEKLFF. The DNA of the CDR3 is TGTGCCACCAGCAGAGATTACGGGGTCGGCGGTGAAAAACTGTTTTTT. This chain links TRBV15 with TRBJ1-4; D is ambiguous. This CDR3 spans 16 amino acids. V was shortened by 0 bases and J by 7 bases, with 15 bases between the two germline ends. Germline-derived CDR1 and CDR2 are LNHNV and YYDKDF (reference sequence).

V usage is TRBV7-3 and J usage is TRBJ2-1; tentatively, D is TRBD1 (6 bases). Per the germline V gene, CDR1 is SGHTA and CDR2 is FQGTGA. With 2 bases removed from V and 9 bases from J, the gap between germline ends came to 14 bases. The CDR3 loop spans 14 amino acids. The chain's CDR3 is CASSLYPDSGEQFF. In nucleotides, the CDR3 is TGTGCCAGCAGCTTATACCCGGACAGTGGTGAGCAGTTCTTC.

This chain links TRBV5-4 with TRBJ2-7, with TRBD1 matching over 9 bases. Per the germline V gene, CDR1 is SGHNT and CDR2 is YYREEE (reference sequence). V shed 4 bases, J shed 3 bases, and the junction held 8 bases outside the gene matches. The length of the CDR3 is 15 residues. Written as DNA, the CDR3 is TGTGCCAGCAGCGAGGGACAGGGAAGGCTCTACGAGCAGTACTTC. It specifies CASSEGQGRLYEQYF.

The chain employs TRBV9 and TRBJ2-3; D gene unclear. The CDR3 runs 15 residues. CDR1 and CDR2 (germline): SGDLS, YYNGEE. Trimming removed 4 bases at V and 6 bases at J, with 18 bases between. The CDR3 protein is CASSPPMDPEDTQYF. The DNA for the CDR3 is TGTGCCAGCAGCCCCCCCATGGACCCCGAGGATACGCAGTATTTT.

The V call is TRBV11-1, the J call TRBJ1-2, with D possibly TRBD1 on 6 matching bases. The CDR3 is 13 amino acids. Germline CDR1 SGHAT, CDR2 FQDESV (reference sequence). Trimming left V 5 bases short and J 4 bases short, with 11 bases between. The CDR3 DNA reads as TGTGCCAGCAGCCCTTCGGACAGCTATGGCTACACCTTC. Its translation: CASSPSDSYGYTF.

The chain uses TRBV6-6 and TRBJ2-4, with TRBD2 as a possible D gene (6 bases). Germline loops: CDR1 MNHNY, CDR2 SVGAGI (reference sequence). This CDR3 spans 13 amino acids. V lost 11 bases and J 11 bases, leaving 22 bases between the germline ends. The CDR3: CAARRARAGFQYF. CDR3 in DNA: TGTGCCGCGCGGAGGGCTCGAGCCGGATTTCAGTACTTC.

This chain uses TRBV7-3 with TRBJ2-3; D not certain. V lost 4 bases, J lost 5 bases, and 7 bases lay in between. There are 12 residues in the CDR3. Per germline, CDR1 SGHTA and CDR2 FQGTGA. The DNA for the CDR3 is TGTGCCAGCAGCTCTACCGGAGATACGCAGTATTTT. Protein: CASSSTGDTQYF.

The chain has TRBV30 and TRBJ2-7, with D unclear. CDR1 and CDR2 from the germline V gene are GTSNPN and SVGIG (reference sequence). The CDR3 contains 15 residues. V was clipped by 2 bases and J by 7 bases, with 21 bases between them. The CDR3 is CAWSSPHLGYGEQYF. The CDR3 DNA is TGTGCCTGGAGTTCCCCCCACCTGGGGTATGGGGAGCAGTACTTC. Looking up the rest from reference TRBV30 and TRBJ2-7 gives the full variable domain: SQTIHQWPATLVQPVGSPLSLECTVEGTSNPNLYWYRQAAGRGLQLLFYSVGIGQISSEVPQNLSASRPQDRQFILSSKKLLLSDSGFYLCAWSSPHLGYGEQYFGPGTRLTVT.

The chain uses TRBV10-3 and TRBJ2-7; 8 bases agree with TRBD2. The CDR3 has 13 amino acids. J gave up 7 bases and V 3 bases, and 5 bases lay outside the gene matches. Germline values: CDR1 ENHRY, CDR2 SYGVKD. The CDR3 coding sequence is TGTGCCATCAGTGACAGCGGGAGAGATGAGCAGTACTTC. Its translation: CAISDSGRDEQYF.

The J gene is TRBJ2-6, the V gene TRBV10-3; D not certain. There are 15 residues in the CDR3. The V gene lost 0 bases and the J gene lost 2 bases, with 5 bases spanning the gap. From germline, CDR1 is ENHRY and CDR2 SYGVKD. The CDR3: CAISESFAGANVLTF. In nucleotides, the CDR3 is TGTGCCATCAGTGAGTCCTTCGCTGGGGCCAACGTCCTGACTTTC.

The V gene is TRBV7-2, the J gene TRBJ2-2; D not certain. The V end was cut by 0 bases, the J end by 5 bases, with 7 bases between. The CDR3 is 14 residues long. In germline, CDR1 is SGHTA, CDR2 FQGNSA. CDR3 nucleotide sequence: TGTGCCAGCAGCTTAGCGCTGGGGACCGGGGAGCTGTTTTTT. Protein sequence: CASSLALGTGELFF.